This T cell receptor (beta chain) was observed in a study of blood T cells in healthy people across ages. General study points: A strong correlation was seen between TCR beta diversity and naive T cell percentage. The unsorted PBMCs prevented any conclusive comparison of naive versus antigen-experienced cells. Aged donors had fewer naive CD4+ cells and lower diversity than long-lived donors.

Germline V gives CDR1 ENHRY, CDR2 SYGVKD. The CDR3 has 13 residues. Trimming left V 8 bases short and J 0 bases short, with 8 bases between. With respect to this clonotype: Its antigen is still unknown.

The use of a sample-barcoded 5' primer and a J-beta primer mix characterized a second PCR of 7 to 11 cycles. TCRdb recomputed calls from the 5' RACE reads with MiXCR, one row per CDR3 protein. Of 1.4 million or so distinct CDR3 sequences in the sample, less than 45% are singletons; the top ten hold 4%. The sequence derives from a woman aged 18-35 years in good health. The sample taken for sequencing was blood. V usage is TRBV10-3 and J usage is TRBJ1-3; the D is unclear. The CDR3 DNA reads TGTGCCATCGGTAGTCTCTCTGGAAACACCATATATTTT. This encodes CAIGSLSGNTIYF.